This T cell receptor (beta chain) stems from a study of CD8+ T cells in alopecia areata. General study results and limits: Lesional scalp, notably in alopecia totalis/universalis, had clonality above that of normal scalp. With tofacitinib ongoing, many expanded lesional clones persisted in both scalp and blood.

Noted treatment: oral pan-JAK inhibitor, 5-10 mg twice daily. PBMCs provided sorted CD4+ and CD8+ T cells. This clone was seen a few times. Its antigen is unidentified. Isolated RNA was reverse transcribed into cDNA used as the sequencing template. Profiled with immunoSEQ multiplex PCR; TCRdb holds only in-frame clones, not every one. The top ten hold under 2% of the sample, which has hundreds of thousands of clones, roughly 60% seen once. This sample comprised CD4+ T cells sorted from blood, obtained at week 24, from a patient treated with tofacitinib. This TCR derives from a human donor with alopecia areata.

The CDR3 coding sequence is TGTGCCAGTAAGACAGGGTTGACTGAAGCTTTCTTT. This translates into CASKTGLTEAFF. The V call is TRBV19, the J call TRBJ1-1; the match to TRBD1 covers 7 bases. Germline assignment: CDR1 LNHDA and CDR2 SQIVND (reference sequence). The ends lost 7 bases at V and 5 bases at J; junction bases unmatched: 4. The CDR3 is made up of 12 amino acids.